The entry below describes one TCR beta chain. The data derive from a study of blood T cell repertoires in COVID-19. Germline lookup yields CDR1 KGHDR and CDR2 SFDVKD. V was clipped by 9 bases and J by 7 bases; unmatched bases: 12. The CDR3 contains 14 residues. Repertoires were generated with immunoSEQ multiplex PCR, while TCRdb's copy carries only in-frame clones and drops some. The table shows 150,000 to 250,000 clones, with roughly four fifths occurring only once. The receptor was isolated from a man aged 40-55 years who had recovered from COVID-19. Sequences were obtained from PBMCs or T cells enriched from blood (not recorded which). This chain connects TRBV24-1 to TRBJ2-3, with 7 bases fitting TRBD2. CDR3 sequence: CATSAGTTLNTQYF. The CDR3 DNA reads TGTGCCACCTCGGCCGGGACTACCTTGAATACGCAGTATTTT.